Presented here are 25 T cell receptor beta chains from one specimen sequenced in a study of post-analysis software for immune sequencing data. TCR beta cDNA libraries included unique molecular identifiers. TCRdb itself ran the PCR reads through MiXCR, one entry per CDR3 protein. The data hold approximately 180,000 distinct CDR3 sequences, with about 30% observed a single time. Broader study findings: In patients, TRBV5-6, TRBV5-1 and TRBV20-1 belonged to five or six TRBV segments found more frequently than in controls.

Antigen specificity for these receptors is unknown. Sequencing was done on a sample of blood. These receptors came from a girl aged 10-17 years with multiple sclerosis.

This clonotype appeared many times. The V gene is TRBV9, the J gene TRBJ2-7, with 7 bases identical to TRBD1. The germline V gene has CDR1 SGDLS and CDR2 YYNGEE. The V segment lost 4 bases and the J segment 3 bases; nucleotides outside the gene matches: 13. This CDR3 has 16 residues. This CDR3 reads CASSTHRDSADYEQYF. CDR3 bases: TGTGCCAGCAGCACCCACCGGGACAGCGCCGACTACGAGCAGTACTTC.

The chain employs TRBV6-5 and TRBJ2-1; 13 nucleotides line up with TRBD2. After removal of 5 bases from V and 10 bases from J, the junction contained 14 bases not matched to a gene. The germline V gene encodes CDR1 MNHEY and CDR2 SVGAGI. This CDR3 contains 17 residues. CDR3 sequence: CASSNGLAGDQLSEQFF. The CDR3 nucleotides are TGTGCCAGCAGTAACGGACTAGCGGGAGATCAGCTTAGCGAGCAGTTCTTC.

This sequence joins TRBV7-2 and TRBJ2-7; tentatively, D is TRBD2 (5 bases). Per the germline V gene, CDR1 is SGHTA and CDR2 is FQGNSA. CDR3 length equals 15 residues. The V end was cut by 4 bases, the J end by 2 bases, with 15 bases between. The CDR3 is CASSSRVGSTYEQYF. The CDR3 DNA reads TGTGCCAGCAGCTCGAGAGTGGGGAGTACCTACGAGCAGTACTTC. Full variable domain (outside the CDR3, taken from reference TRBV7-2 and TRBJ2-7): GAGVSQSPSNKVTEKGKDVELRCDPISGHTALYWYRQSLGQGLEFLIYFQGNSAPDKSGLPSDRFSAERTGGSVSTLTIQRTQQEDSAVYLCASSSRVGSTYEQYFGPGTRLTVT.

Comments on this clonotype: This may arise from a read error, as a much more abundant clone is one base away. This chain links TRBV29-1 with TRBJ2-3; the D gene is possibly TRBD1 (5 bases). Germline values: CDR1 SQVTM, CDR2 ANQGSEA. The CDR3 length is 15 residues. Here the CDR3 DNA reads TGCAACGTTGGGGCCGGTTCGGCGCGCACAGATACGCAGTATTTT. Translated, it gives CNVGAGSARTDTQYF.

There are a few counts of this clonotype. CDR3 protein: CSASGQEGEKLFF. For the CDR3, the DNA is TGCAGTGCTAGTGGACAGGAAGGAGAAAAACTGTTTTTT. V and J are TRBV20-1 and TRBJ1-4; TRBD1 matches at 7 bases. The germline CDR1 and CDR2 sequences are DFQATT and SNEGSKA (reference sequence). After removal of 3 bases from V and 8 bases from J, the junction contained 6 bases not matched to a gene. The CDR3 contains 13 residues.

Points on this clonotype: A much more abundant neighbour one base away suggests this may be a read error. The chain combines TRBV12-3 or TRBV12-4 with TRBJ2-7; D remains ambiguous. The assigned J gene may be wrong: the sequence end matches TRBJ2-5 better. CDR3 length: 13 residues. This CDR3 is CASSFTGSETQYF. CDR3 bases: TGTGCCAGCAGTTTCACCGGGTCAGAGACCCAGTACTTC.

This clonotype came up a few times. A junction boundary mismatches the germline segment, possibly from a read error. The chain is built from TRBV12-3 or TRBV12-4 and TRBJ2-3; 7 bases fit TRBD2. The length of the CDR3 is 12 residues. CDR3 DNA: TGTGCCAGCAGAGGGAGGGCAGATGCGCAGTATTTT. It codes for CASRGRADAQYF.

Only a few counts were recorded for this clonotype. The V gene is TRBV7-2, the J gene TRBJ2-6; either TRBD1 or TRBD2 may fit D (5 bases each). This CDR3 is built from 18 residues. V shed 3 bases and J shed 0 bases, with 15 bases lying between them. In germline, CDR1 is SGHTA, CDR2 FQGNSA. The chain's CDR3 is CASSFGDPPLSGANVLTF. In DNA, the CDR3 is TGTGCCAGCAGCTTCGGGGACCCTCCCCTCTCTGGGGCCAACGTCCTGACTTTC.

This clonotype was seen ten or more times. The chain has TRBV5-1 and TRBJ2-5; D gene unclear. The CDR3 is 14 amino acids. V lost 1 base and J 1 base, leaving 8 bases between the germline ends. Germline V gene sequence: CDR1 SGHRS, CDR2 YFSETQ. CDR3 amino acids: CASSLFSLQETQYF. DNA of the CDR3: TGCGCCAGCAGCTTGTTTAGTCTCCAAGAGACCCAGTACTTC.

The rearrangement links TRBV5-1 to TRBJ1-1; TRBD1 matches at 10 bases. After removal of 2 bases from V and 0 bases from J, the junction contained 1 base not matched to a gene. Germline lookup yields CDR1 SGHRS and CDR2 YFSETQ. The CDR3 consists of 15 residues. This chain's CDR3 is CASSFGTGVNTEAFF. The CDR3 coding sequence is TGCGCCAGCAGCTTCGGGACAGGGGTGAACACTGAAGCTTTCTTT.

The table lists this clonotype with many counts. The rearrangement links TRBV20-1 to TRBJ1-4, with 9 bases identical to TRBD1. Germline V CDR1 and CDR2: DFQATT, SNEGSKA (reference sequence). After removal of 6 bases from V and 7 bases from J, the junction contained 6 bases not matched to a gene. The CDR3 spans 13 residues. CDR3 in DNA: TGCAGTGCCCAGGGGACAGGGAGTGAAAAACTGTTTTTT. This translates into CSAQGTGSEKLFF.

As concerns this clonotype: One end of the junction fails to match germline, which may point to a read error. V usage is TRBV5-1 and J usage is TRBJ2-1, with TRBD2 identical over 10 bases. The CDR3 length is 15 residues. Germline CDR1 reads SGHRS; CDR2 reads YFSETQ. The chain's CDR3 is CASRPGTSAYNERFF. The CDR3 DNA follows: TGCGCCAGCAGACCTGGGACTAGCGCTTACAATGAGCGGTTCTTC.

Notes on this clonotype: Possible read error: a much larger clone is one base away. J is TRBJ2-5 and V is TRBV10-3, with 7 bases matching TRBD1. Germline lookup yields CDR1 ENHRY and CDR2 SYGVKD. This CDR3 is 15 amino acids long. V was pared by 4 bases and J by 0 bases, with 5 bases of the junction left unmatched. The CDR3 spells CAISGAGGNQETQYF. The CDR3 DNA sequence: TGTGCCATCAGTGGTGCAGGGGGTAACCAAGAGACCCAGTACTTC.

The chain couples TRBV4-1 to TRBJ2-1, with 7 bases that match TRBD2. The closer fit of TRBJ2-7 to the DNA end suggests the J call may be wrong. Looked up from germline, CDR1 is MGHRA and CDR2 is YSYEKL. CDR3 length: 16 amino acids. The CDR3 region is CASSSPSGVSYNEQYF. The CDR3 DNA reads TGCGCCAGCAGCTCCCCTAGCGGAGTCTCCTACAATGAGCAGTACTTC.

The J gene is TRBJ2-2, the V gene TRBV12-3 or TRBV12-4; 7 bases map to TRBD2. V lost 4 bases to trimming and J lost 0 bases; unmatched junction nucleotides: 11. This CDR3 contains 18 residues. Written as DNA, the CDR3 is TGTGCCAGCAGTTATCTAGCGGAAACGCGATCGAACACCGGGGAGCTGTTTTTT. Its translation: CASSYLAETRSNTGELFF.

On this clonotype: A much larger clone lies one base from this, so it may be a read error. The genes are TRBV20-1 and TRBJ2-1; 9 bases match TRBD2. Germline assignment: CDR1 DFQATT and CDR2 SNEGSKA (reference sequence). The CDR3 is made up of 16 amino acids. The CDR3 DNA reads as TGCGGTGCTAGGAAAGCAGCGGGAGGTACCGACAATGAGCAGTTCTTC. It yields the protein CGARKAAGGTDNEQFF.

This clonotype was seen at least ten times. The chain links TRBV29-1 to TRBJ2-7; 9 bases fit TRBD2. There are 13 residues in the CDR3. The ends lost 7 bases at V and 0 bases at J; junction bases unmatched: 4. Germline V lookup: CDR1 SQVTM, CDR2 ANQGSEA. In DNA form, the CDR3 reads TGCAGCGCCAGCGGGAGGTTCTCCTACGAGCAGTACTTC. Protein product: CSASGRFSYEQYF.

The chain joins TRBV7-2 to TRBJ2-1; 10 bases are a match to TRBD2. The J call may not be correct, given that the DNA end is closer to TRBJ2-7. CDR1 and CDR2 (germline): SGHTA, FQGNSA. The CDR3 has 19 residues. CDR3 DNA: TGTGCCAGCAGCTTAGCCGTGACTAGCGGGCGCTCTTACTACAATGAGCAGTACTTC. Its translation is CASSLAVTSGRSYYNEQYF.

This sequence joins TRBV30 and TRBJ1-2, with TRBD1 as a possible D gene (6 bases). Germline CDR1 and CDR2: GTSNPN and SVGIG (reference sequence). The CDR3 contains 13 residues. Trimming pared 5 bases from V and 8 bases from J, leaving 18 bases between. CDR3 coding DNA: TGTGCCTGGCACTTCGGGACATCGGACGGCTACACCTTC. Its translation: CAWHFGTSDGYTF.

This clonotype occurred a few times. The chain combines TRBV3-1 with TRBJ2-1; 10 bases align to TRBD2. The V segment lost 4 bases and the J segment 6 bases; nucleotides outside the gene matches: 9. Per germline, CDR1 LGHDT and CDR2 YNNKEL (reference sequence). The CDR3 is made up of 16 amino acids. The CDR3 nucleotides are TGTGCCAGCAGCCTCTATAGCGGGGGGAATTTCAATGAGCAGTTCTTC. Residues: CASSLYSGGNFNEQFF.

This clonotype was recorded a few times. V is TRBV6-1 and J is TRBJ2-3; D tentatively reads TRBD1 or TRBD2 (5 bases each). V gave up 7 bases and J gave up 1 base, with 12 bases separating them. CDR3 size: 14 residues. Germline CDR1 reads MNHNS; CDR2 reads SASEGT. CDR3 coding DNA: TGTGCCAGCAACTGGGGGTTGGGCACAGATACGCAGTATTTT. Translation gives CASNWGLGTDTQYF.

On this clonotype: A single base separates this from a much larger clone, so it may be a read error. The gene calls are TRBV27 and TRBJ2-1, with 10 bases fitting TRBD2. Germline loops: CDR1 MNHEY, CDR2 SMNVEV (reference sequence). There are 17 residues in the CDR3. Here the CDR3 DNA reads TGTGCCAGCCGGCTAGCGGGAGTGGGTCAACTATACAATGGGCAGTTCTTC. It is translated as CASRLAGVGQLYNGQFF.

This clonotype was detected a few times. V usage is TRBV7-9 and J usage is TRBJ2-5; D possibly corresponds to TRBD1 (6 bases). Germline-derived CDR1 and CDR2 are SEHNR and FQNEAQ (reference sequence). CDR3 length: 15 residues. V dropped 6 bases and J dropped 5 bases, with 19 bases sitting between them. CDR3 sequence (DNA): TGTGCCAGCAGTCCCCGGGACACCGATCCGGAGACCCAGTACTTC. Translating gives CASSPRDTDPETQYF.

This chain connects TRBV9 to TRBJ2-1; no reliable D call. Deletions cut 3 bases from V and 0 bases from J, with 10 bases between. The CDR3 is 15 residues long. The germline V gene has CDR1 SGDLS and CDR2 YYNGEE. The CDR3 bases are TGTGCCAGCAGCGGGCCGCAAGACTCCTACAATGAGCAGTTCTTC. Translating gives CASSGPQDSYNEQFF.

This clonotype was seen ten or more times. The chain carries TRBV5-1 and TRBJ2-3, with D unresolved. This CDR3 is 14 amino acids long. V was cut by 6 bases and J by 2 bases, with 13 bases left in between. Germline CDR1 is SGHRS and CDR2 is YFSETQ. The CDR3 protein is CASTLTPYTDTQYF. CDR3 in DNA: TGCGCCAGCACCCTCACCCCGTACACAGATACGCAGTATTTT.